The clone carrying this T cell receptor (beta chain) was seen at least ten times. From germline, CDR1 is MNHEY and CDR2 SVGAGI. This CDR3 comprises 17 residues. Trimming removed 0 bases at V and 0 bases at J, with 12 bases between. The data originate from a study of T cells in Graves' hyperthyroidism and ophthalmopathy. Patients aged 18 to 65 had newly diagnosed hyperthyroidism of under 2 months' duration. The PBMCs studied were ones that came from about 10 ml fresh peripheral blood. From RNA transcripts, TCR beta CDR3 regions were amplified. The TCR CDR3 was amplified in a first-round RT-PCR using the HTBI primer set. MiXCR, applied by TCRdb to the multiplex PCR reads, yields one record per CDR3 protein. The sample includes around 190,000 distinct CDR3 sequences, over 15% of them seen just once.

The specimen sequenced was blood. The rearrangement uses TRBV6-5 and TRBJ2-1; weak D call: TRBD1 (5 bases). The source is a woman between 50 and 59 years old with Graves' hyperthyroidism. DNA of the CDR3: TGTGCCAGCAGTTACTCATATAGGACACACTCCTACAATGAGCAGTTCTTC. It specifies CASSYSYRTHSYNEQFF.